What follows is one T cell receptor beta chain and its context. Its recognized antigen is unknown. No clone much larger than this one lies a single base away; base qualities are absent. TCRbeta CDR3 regions were amplified from genomic DNA using the immunoSEQ Assay, a bias-controlled multiplex PCR. On the study's bioinformatics: The number of nucleated cells in each sample was estimated from the amplification of reference gene primers within the assay. Sequence reads were collapsed and filtered to measure the absolute abundance of every unique TCRbeta CDR3 rearrangement. For each sample, productive Simpson clonality was calculated by taking the square root of Simpson's diversity index across productive rearrangements. Imported from immuneACCESS, the table was reduced by TCRdb to in-frame sequences with V and J called. These copies leave out some clones; in studies compared against another copy, an unresolved V gene accounts for under half, and the cause of the remainder is not known. V, J and clone size reflect that table, while D and trimming were determined from the DNA. The sample has about 150,000 clones on record, 88% of them singletons. The ten most abundant clones make up about 2.3% of the sample.

The germline V gene provides CDR1 SGHRS and CDR2 YFSETQ. Clipping removes 4 bases from V and 4 bases from J, with 12 as the unmatched junction base count. The CDR3, cysteine through phenylalanine, is 16 amino acids long. The read is trimmed to its CDR3 DNA, 48 bases read in frame from base 1. This sample stems from a study of blood T cell repertoires in COVID-19 (TCRdb year 2020). Study-wide context: The collaborator samples originated in the United States, Italy and Spain and spanned the acute and convalescent phases of COVID-19. A de-identified subject ID, COVID-19 status, age in years and sex were almost always included in the sample metadata. Where available, HLA class I and class II types were obtained from metadata supplied by the sample provider rather than from assay-based typing. The dataset comprised deeply sampled blood TCRbeta repertoires from subjects exposed to, actively infected with, or recovered from COVID-19. Samples were obtained from the ongoing ImmuneRACE study (first 160 participants) and from over 1,000 subjects provided by 6 global collaborators. The material from the prospective study consisted of cDNA or gDNA derived from T cells, B-cell-depleted T cells, or PBMCs. A freely available public database, intended as a resource for researchers studying the immune response to SARS-CoV-2, is where the repertoires were released. Paper-wide results and their limitations: Clinical and demographic metadata were provided uncurated, with the amount varying by source and participant.

The collaborating institutions used their own protocols to collect whole blood in K2EDTA tubes. For TCRbeta analysis, collaborator samples were shipped as frozen whole blood, as isolated PBMCs, or as DNA extracted from either sample type. The specimen sequenced was peripheral blood. The V and J segments used are TRBV5-1 and TRBJ2-5, with 8 central nucleotides matching TRBD1. The TCR comes from a human donor in a cohort sampled during active COVID-19. Read as DNA, the sequence is TGCGCCAGCAGCCCTATGGTTACAGGGGGTCCAGAGACCCAGTACTTC. Its translation reads: CASSPMVTGGPETQYF.